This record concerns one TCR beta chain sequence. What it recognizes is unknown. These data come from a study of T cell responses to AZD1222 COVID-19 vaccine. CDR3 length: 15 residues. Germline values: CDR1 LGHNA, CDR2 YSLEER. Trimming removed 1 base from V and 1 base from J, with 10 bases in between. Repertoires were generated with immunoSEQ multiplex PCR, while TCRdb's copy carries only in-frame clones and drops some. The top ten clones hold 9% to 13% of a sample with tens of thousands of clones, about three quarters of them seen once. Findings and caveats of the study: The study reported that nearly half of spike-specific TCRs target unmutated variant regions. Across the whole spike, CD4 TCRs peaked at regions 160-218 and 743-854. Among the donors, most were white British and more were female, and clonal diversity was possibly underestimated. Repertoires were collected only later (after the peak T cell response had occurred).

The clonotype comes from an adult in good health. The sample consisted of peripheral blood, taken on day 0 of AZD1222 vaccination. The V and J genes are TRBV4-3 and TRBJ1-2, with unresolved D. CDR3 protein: CASSQVGESNYGYTF. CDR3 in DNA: TGCGCCAGCAGCCAAGTTGGAGAAAGTAACTATGGCTACACCTTC.